A single T cell receptor (beta chain) is shown here with its context. Sequencing used immunoSEQ multiplex PCR; TCRdb keeps in-frame clones, though not all of them. This sample yields 150,000 to 200,000 clones, of which approximately 85% are seen a single time; approximately 1.3% belongs to the top ten. With 2 bases clipped from V and 4 bases from J, the junction kept 6 bases outside the gene matches. CDR1 and CDR2 (germline): KGHSH, LQKENI. This CDR3 comprises 16 residues. The data derive from a study of blood T cell repertoires in COVID-19. At the level of the study: Sites across the United States, Italy and Spain contributed samples from acute and convalescent COVID-19. Nucleic acid was either cDNA or gDNA, and it came from T cells, B-cell-depleted T cells, or PBMCs.

The genes are TRBV18 and TRBJ2-3; 10 positions match TRBD2. This clonotype originated in a man in his 60s who had recovered from COVID-19. The sequenced material came from peripheral blood. CDR3 DNA sequence: TGTGCCAGCTCACCAAACAGCGGGGGGGCCGCAGATACGCAGTATTTT. It codes for CASSPNSGGAADTQYF.